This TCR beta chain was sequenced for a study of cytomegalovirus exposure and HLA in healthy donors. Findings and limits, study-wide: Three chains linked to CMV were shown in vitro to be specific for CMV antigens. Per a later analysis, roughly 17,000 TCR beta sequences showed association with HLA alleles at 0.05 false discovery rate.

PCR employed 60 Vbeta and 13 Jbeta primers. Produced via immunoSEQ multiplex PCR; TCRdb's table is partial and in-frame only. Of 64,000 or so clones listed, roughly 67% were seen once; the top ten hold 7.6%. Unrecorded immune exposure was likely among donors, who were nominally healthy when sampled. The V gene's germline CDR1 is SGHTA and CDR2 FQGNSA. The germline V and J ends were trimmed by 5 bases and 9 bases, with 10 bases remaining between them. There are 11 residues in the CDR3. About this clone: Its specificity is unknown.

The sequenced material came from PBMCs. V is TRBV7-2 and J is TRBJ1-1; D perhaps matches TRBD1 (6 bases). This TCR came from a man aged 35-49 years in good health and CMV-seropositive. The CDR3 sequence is CASSPRDKAFF. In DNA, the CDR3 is TGTGCCAGCAGCCCCCGGGACAAAGCTTTCTTT.